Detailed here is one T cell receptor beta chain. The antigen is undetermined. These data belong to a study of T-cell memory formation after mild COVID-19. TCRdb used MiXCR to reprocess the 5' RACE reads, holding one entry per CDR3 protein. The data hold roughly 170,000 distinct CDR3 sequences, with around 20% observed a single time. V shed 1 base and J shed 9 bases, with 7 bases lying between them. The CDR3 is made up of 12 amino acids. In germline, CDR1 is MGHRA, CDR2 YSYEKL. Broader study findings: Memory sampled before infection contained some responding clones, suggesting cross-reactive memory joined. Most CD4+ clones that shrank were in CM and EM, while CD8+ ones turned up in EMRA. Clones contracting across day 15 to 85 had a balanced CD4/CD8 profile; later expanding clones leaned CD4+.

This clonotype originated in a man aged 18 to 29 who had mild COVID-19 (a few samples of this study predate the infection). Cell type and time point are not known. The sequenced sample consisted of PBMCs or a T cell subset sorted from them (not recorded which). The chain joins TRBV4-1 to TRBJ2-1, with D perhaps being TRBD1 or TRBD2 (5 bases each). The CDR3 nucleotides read TGCGCCAGCAGCCAAGGAGGGGTTGAGCAGTTCTTC. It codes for CASSQGGVEQFF.